This TCR beta chain comes out of a study of T cells in localized non-small cell lung cancer. General study points: Since sequencing was restricted to only one region of the tumor, intratumor heterogeneity remains a possibility. Tumor showed lower T cell clonality than uninvolved adjacent lung, where it was highest. In adjacent lung, a median around 57 of the top 100 tumor clones were found. Longer overall survival associated with higher blood T cell density; shorter survival with higher adjacent-lung clonality.

V was cut by 4 bases and J by 0 bases, with 7 bases left in between. Germline values: CDR1 WSHSY, CDR2 SAAADI. The CDR3 runs 14 residues. The table came from immunoSEQ multiplex PCR; TCRdb's copy has only in-frame clones and leaves some out. This table has around 30,000 clones, 92% appearing once. Comments on this clone: Its target is unknown.

This receptor was identified in a woman aged 40-69 years with stage III lung adenocarcinoma. The V call is TRBV10-2, the J call TRBJ1-3; a weak D match, TRBD1 (6 bases). The input for sequencing was peripheral blood mononuclear cells, taken before any cancer treatment. Written as DNA, the CDR3 is TGCGCCAGCAGTGCGACAGGCTCTGGAAACACCATATATTTT. This sequence encodes CASSATGSGNTIYF.